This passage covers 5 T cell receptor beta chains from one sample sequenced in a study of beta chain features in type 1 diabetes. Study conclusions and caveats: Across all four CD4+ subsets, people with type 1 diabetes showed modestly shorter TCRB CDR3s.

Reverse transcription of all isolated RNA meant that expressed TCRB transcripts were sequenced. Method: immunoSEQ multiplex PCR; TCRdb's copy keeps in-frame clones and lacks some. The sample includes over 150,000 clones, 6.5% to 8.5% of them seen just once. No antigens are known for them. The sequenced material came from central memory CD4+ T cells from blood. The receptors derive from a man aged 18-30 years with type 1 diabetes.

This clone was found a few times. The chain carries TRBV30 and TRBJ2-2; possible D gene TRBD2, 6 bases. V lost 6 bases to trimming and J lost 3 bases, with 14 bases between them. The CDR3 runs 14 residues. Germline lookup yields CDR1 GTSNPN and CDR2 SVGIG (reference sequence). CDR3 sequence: CACRRDWHTGELFF. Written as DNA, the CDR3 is TGTGCCTGCCGCCGGGACTGGCACACCGGGGAGCTGTTTTTT.

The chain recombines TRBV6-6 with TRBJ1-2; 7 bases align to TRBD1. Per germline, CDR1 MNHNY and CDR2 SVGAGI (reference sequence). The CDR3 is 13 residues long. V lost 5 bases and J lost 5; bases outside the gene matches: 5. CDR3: CASSVQGTYGYTF. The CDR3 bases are TGTGCCAGCAGTGTACAGGGGACATATGGCTACACCTTC.

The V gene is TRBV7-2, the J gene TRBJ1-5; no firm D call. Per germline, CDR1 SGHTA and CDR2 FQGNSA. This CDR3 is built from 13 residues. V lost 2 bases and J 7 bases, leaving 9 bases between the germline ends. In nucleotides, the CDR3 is TGTGCCAGCAGCTTAAGCCCAGGCCAGCCCCAGCATTTT. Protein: CASSLSPGQPQHF. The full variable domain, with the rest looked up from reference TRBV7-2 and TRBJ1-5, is GAGVSQSPSNKVTEKGKDVELRCDPISGHTALYWYRQSLGQGLEFLIYFQGNSAPDKSGLPSDRFSAERTGGSVSTLTIQRTQQEDSAVYLCASSLSPGQPQHFGDGTRLSIL.

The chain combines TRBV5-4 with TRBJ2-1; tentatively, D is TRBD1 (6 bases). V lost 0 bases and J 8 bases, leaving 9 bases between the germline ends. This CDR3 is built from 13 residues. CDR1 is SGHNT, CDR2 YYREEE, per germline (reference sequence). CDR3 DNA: TGTGCCAGCAGCTTGGCCCCAGGGGATGAGCAGTTCTTC. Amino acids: CASSLAPGDEQFF.

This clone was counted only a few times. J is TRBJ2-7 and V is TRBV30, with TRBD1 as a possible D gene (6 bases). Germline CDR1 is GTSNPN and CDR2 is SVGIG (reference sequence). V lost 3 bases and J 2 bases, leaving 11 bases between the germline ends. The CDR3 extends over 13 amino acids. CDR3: CAWRKEGAYEQYF. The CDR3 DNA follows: TGTGCCTGGAGGAAAGAGGGGGCCTACGAGCAGTACTTC. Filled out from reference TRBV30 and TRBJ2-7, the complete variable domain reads SQTIHQWPATLVQPVGSPLSLECTVEGTSNPNLYWYRQAAGRGLQLLFYSVGIGQISSEVPQNLSASRPQDRQFILSSKKLLLSDSGFYLCAWRKEGAYEQYFGPGTRLTVT.